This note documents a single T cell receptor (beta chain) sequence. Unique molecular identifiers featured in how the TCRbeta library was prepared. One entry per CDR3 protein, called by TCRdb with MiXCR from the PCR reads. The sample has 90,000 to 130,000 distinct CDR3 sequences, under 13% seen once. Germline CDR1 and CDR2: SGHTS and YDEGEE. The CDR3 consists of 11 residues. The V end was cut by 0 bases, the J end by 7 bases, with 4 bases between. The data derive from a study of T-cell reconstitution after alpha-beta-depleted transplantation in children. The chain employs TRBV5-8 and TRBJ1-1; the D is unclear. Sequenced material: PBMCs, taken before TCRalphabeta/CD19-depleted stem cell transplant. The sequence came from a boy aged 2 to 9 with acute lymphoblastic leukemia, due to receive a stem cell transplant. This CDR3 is CASSLGIEAFF. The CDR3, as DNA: TGTGCCAGCAGCTTGGGGATTGAAGCTTTCTTT.